The following is a T cell receptor (beta chain) sequence with its context. The antigen is undetermined. Clones were read by immunoSEQ multiplex PCR, and TCRdb kept only the in-frame ones, dropping some. The data show about 45,000 clones, approximately 90% seen once. The entry originates in a study of OX40 agonist ivuxolimab in advanced cancers. The overall study: Every patient in dose escalation had hepatocellular carcinoma, melanoma, renal cell or head and neck cancer.

Regarding the study as a whole: Low normalized T-cell clonal expansion was additionally recorded for some nonresponders. With doses of 0.1 to 3.0 mg/kg, CD4+ and CD8+ blood T cells had undergone clonal expansion by week 6.

Exclusion of a patient followed from autoimmune disease history or systemic immunosuppression. This CDR3 spans 12 amino acids. CDR1 and CDR2 from the germline V gene are SGHRS and YFSETQ. Trimming took off 0 bases at V and 6 bases at J, with 3 bases between the two ends. Specimen: CD4+ or CD8+ T cells sorted from blood, collected in a trial of the OX40 agonist ivuxolimab. This sequence joins TRBV5-1 and TRBJ2-2, with D uncertain. The sequence was collected from an adult with an advanced solid tumor such as melanoma, head and neck, liver or kidney cancer. Written as DNA, the CDR3 is TGCGCCAGCAGCTTGGGGCCCGGGGAGCTGTTTTTT. It codes for CASSLGPGELFF.